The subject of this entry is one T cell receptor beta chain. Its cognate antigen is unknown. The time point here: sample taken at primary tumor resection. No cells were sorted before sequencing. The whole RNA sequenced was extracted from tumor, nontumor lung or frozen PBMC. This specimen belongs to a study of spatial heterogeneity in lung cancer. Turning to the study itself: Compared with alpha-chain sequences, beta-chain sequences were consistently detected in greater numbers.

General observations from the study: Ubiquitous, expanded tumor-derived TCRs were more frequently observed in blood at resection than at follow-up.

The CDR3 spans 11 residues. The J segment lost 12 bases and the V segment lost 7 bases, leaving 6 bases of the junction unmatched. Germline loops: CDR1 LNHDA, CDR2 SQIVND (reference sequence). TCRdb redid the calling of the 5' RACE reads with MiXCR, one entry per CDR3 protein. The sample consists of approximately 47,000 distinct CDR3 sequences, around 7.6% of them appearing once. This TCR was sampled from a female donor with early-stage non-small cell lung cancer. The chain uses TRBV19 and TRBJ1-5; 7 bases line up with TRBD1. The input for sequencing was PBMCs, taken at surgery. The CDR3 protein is CASIRGTDQHF. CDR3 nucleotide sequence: TGTGCCAGTATAAGGGGGACAGACCAGCATTTT.